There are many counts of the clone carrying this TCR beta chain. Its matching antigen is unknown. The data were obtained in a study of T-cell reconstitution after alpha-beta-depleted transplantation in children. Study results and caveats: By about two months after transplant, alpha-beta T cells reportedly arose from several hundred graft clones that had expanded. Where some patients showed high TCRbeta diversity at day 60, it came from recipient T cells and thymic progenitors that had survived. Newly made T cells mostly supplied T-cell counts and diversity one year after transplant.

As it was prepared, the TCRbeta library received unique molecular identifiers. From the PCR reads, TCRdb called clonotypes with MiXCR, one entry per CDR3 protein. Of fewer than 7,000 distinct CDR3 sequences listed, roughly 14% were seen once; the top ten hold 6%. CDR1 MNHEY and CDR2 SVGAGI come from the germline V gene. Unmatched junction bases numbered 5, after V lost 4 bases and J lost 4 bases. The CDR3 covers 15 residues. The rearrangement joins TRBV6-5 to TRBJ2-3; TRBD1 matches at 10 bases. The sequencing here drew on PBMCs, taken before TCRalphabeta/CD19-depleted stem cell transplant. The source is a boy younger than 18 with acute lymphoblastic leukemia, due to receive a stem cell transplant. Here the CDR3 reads CASSWGQGWSDTQYF. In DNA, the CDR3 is TGTGCCAGCAGTTGGGGACAGGGGTGGTCAGATACGCAGTATTTT.